This entry concerns a single T cell receptor (beta chain). The antigen is undetermined. These data come from a study of blood T cells in healthy people across ages. Study-level points and caveats: Whereas aged donors had fewer naive CD4+ cells, long-lived donors had more of them and higher diversity.

Germline CDR1 is SGHVS and CDR2 is FQNEAQ. The CDR3 covers 18 residues. J was trimmed by 1 base and V by 2 bases; bases with no gene match: 9. A second PCR of about 6 to 11 cycles used a sample-barcoded 5' primer and a J-beta primer mix. Via MiXCR, TCRdb re-called the 5' RACE reads, giving one row per CDR3 protein. The sample carries approximately 1,000,000 distinct CDR3 sequences, around 43% recorded once. Specimen: blood. The clonotype was recovered from a woman aged 60-75 years in good health. The chain recombines TRBV7-8 with TRBJ2-7; 12 bases match TRBD2. This CDR3 is CASSLPRLAGVRSYEQYF. The CDR3 DNA is TGTGCCAGCAGCTTACCGCGACTAGCGGGAGTAAGATCCTACGAGCAGTACTTC.